This TCR beta chain comes out of a study of T cells in Graves' hyperthyroidism and ophthalmopathy. Amplification of TCR beta CDR3 regions used RNA as the template. RT-PCR in the first round (using the HTBI primer set) targeted the TCR CDR3. TCRdb independently ran MiXCR on the multiplex PCR reads; one entry per CDR3 protein. In the table there are hundreds of thousands of distinct CDR3 sequences, just under 20% of which are singletons. PBMCs came from less than 11 ml fresh peripheral blood. Study-wide results and limits: Ophthalmopathy got predicted by the model a median approximately 6.4 months before its onset.

Details on this clonotype: The target antigen is unknown.

The trim removed 5 bases at V and 0 bases at J, leaving 7 bases unmatched. Germline V CDR1 and CDR2: LNHDA, SQIVND (reference sequence). The CDR3 sequence is 17 residues long. The chain employs TRBV19 and TRBJ2-6, with 7 bases aligning to TRBD2. The sequence was obtained from a man aged 35-49 years with Graves' ophthalmopathy. Source material: blood. The CDR3 here is CASSPLGLNSGANVLTF. The DNA of the CDR3 is TGTGCCAGTAGTCCGCTGGGACTAAACTCTGGGGCCAACGTCCTGACTTTC.